Each of the 17 T cell receptor beta chains below was sequenced from the same sample in a study of blood T cell repertoires in COVID-19. Some clones are missing from TCRdb's copy, which holds only in-frame ones; the method was immunoSEQ multiplex PCR. The table includes fewer than 250,000 clones, over 80% detected once. The sample consisted of peripheral blood. The receptors were gathered from a woman aged 55-75 years with COVID-19, enrolled during active disease.

V usage is TRBV2 and J usage is TRBJ1-2; perhaps TRBD1 as D (6 bases). This CDR3 spans 15 amino acids. The V end lost 10 bases, the J end lost 4 bases, and 22 bases lay between the germline ends. CDR1 is SNHLY and CDR2 is FYNNEI in the germline V gene. CDR3 loop: CATSPSHGGAYGYTF. The CDR3 DNA is TGTGCCACCTCTCCTTCCCACGGGGGGGCCTATGGCTACACCTTC.

The rearrangement links TRBV14 to TRBJ2-5, with a possible D match to TRBD2 (7 bases). V was clipped by 4 bases and J by 0 bases, with 12 bases between them. Germline V gives CDR1 SGHDN, CDR2 FVKESK. This CDR3 contains 15 residues. The CDR3: CASSPRGGHQETQYF. CDR3 coding DNA: TGTGCCAGCAGCCCCCGCGGGGGCCACCAAGAGACCCAGTACTTC.

The chain joins TRBV10-3 to TRBJ2-7; TRBD1 matches 7 bases. The CDR3 contains 14 residues. The J segment lost 5 bases and the V segment lost 5 bases, leaving 9 bases of the junction unmatched. The V gene's germline CDR1 is ENHRY and CDR2 SYGVKD. The CDR3 DNA reads TGTGCCATCAGTTCAGGACAGGTCCGGGACGAGCAGTACTTC. Amino acid sequence: CAISSGQVRDEQYF.

This clone was detected only a few times. The chain carries TRBV6-5 and TRBJ1-1, with D perhaps TRBD1 (5 bases). The germline CDR1 and CDR2 sequences are MNHEY and SVGAGI. The CDR3 sequence is 13 residues long. V lost 8 bases and J 5 bases, leaving 15 bases between the germline ends. This CDR3 reads CASGRGLQTEAFF. CDR3 nucleotides: TGTGCCAGCGGTAGGGGACTTCAAACTGAAGCTTTCTTT.

This chain uses TRBV4-3 with TRBJ2-3; the match to TRBD2 covers 14 bases. The CDR3 sequence is 17 residues long. CDR1 and CDR2 (germline): LGHNA, YSLEER. V lost 4 bases, J lost 9 bases, and 12 bases stayed unmatched. CDR3 sequence reads: CASSPGLAGGRGLTQYF. For the CDR3, the DNA is TGCGCCAGCAGCCCCGGACTAGCGGGAGGCCGGGGGCTAACGCAGTATTTT.

The rearrangement joins TRBV21-1 to TRBJ1-4. TRBV21-1 is an annotated pseudogene. This CDR3 is built from 19 residues. The CDR3 DNA reads as TGTGCCAGCAGCAACGGCGGGAGGGATAAGGACAGTTATAATGAAAAACTGTTTTTT. Residues: CASSNGGRDKDSYNEKLFF.

The rearrangement joins TRBV30 to TRBJ2-1, with 9 bases that match TRBD1. The germline gives CDR1 GTSNPN, CDR2 SVGIG (reference sequence). V lost 4 bases, J lost 6 bases, and 10 bases stayed unmatched. The CDR3 covers 15 residues. In DNA, the CDR3 is TGTGCCTGGAACAGACAGGGGGGCCTGAGCAATGAGCAGTTCTTC. Its translation: CAWNRQGGLSNEQFF.

The chain couples TRBV27 to TRBJ2-7; TRBD1 aligns across 10 bases. The CDR3 consists of 15 residues. The V segment lost 5 bases and the J segment 3 bases; nucleotides outside the gene matches: 7. Germline V gene data show CDR1 as MNHEY and CDR2 as SMNVEV (reference sequence). The chain's CDR3 is CASSPGTGDVYEQYF. The CDR3 DNA is TGTGCCAGCAGTCCAGGGACAGGGGATGTCTACGAGCAGTACTTC.

The V call is TRBV7-2, the J call TRBJ2-7; TRBD1 matches 9 bases. The junction had 8 bases not matched to a gene; V was cut back by 2 bases and J by 0 bases. CDR3 length: 17 amino acids. Per the germline V gene, CDR1 is SGHTA and CDR2 is FQGNSA. The CDR3 DNA reads TGTGCCAGCAGCTTAATCAGGGGACAGGGTGGCTCCTACGAGCAGTACTTC. Translation gives CASSLIRGQGGSYEQYF.

The gene calls are TRBV18 and TRBJ2-2; D unresolved. Germline loops: CDR1 KGHSH, CDR2 LQKENI. Deletions cut 2 bases from V and 0 bases from J, with 10 bases between. The CDR3 loop spans 16 amino acids. The CDR3 DNA sequence: TGTGCCAGCTCACCATGGCAGCGAACGAACACCGGGGAGCTGTTTTTT. Translation: CASSPWQRTNTGELFF.

Only one count was recorded for this clone. This chain joins TRBV2 and TRBJ1-1, with no clear D. The CDR3 is 12 amino acids. Trimming pared 4 bases from V and 6 bases from J, leaving 9 bases between. Germline V gene lookup returns CDR1 SNHLY and CDR2 FYNNEI. CDR3: CASSAQVAEAFF. CDR3 bases: TGTGCCAGCAGTGCCCAGGTCGCTGAAGCTTTCTTT.

The CDR3 DNA reads as TGTGCCAGCAGAGGACAGGGAAGAAGGTATGGCTACACCTTC. This translates into CASRGQGRRYGYTF. The chain links TRBV6-7 to TRBJ1-2; 8 nucleotides align to TRBD1. TRBV6-7 is assigned to the ORF class and has an uncertain function. This CDR3 is 14 amino acids long. After removal of 6 bases from V and 5 bases from J, the junction contained 8 bases not matched to a gene.

The chain is built from TRBV29-1 and TRBJ1-4; 10 positions match TRBD1. Germline V gene sequence: CDR1 SQVTM, CDR2 ANQGSEA. With V trimmed by 7 bases and J by 7 bases, 6 bases remained unmatched. This CDR3 has 13 residues. The CDR3 DNA follows: TGCAGCGCAGGACAGGGGGATAGTGAAAAACTGTTTTTT. As protein: CSAGQGDSEKLFF.

V is TRBV5-1 and J is TRBJ2-7; 10 positions agree with TRBD1. The CDR3 has 15 amino acids. Germline V gives CDR1 SGHRS, CDR2 YFSETQ. The V gene end was trimmed by 4 bases and the J gene end by 6 bases; junction bases not matched to a gene: 10. CDR3 nucleotide sequence: TGCGCCAGCAGCACCGCCGGGACAGGGGTCGGCGAGCAGTACTTC. Encoded protein: CASSTAGTGVGEQYF.

The chain joins TRBV6-5 to TRBJ1-2; TRBD1 aligns across 7 bases. CDR3 length: 15 amino acids. Germline CDR1 is MNHEY and CDR2 is SVGAGI. Trimming took 8 bases from V and 0 from J; bases not matched to a gene: 9. The CDR3 protein is CASAAPTGTNYGYTF. The CDR3 nucleotides read TGTGCCAGCGCCGCCCCGACAGGGACTAACTATGGCTACACCTTC.

The chain recombines TRBV10-3 with TRBJ2-5, with 11 bases aligning to TRBD1. The CDR3 spans 15 residues. Germline V gene data show CDR1 as ENHRY and CDR2 as SYGVKD. With V trimmed by 6 bases and J by 4 bases, 7 bases remained unmatched. The CDR3 DNA reads as TGTGCCATCAGATCCGGGACAGGGGGGGGAGAGACCCAGTACTTC. It yields the protein CAIRSGTGGGETQYF.

The chain joins TRBV6-5 to TRBJ1-1; TRBD1 matches at 9 bases. This CDR3 has 14 amino acids. The germline gives CDR1 MNHEY, CDR2 SVGAGI. V shed 8 bases and J 4 bases; nucleotides not matched to a gene: 8. DNA of the CDR3: TGTGCCAGCTCGATGGACAGGGGAAGCACTGAAGCTTTCTTT. Encoded protein: CASSMDRGSTEAFF.